This TCR beta chain was recorded in a study of cytomegalovirus exposure and HLA in healthy donors. The PCR contained 60 Vbeta and 13 Jbeta primers. Per the authors' pipeline: About 10 million shared chains were among approximately 80 million unique TCR beta chains counted in a later analysis. Generated by immunoSEQ multiplex PCR, the TCRdb table keeps only in-frame clones and is missing some. That table is the source of V, J and clone size, and D and trimming were worked out from the DNA. The data contain some 170,000 clones, roughly 80% of them singletons. The germline V gene has CDR1 ENHRY and CDR2 SYGVKD. V lost 6 bases and J lost 6, with 8 bases in between. The CDR3 spans 11 residues.

The V call is TRBV10-3, the J call TRBJ1-1; D might be TRBD1 (5 bases). The specimen was PBMCs. The origin of this receptor is a woman aged 25 to 39 in good health and CMV-seropositive. Here the CDR3 DNA reads TGTGCCATCAGCCAGGGCTCTGAAGCTTTCTTT. The encoded protein is CAISQGSEAFF.